This TCR beta chain was sequenced for a study of graft-versus-host responses after intestinal transplantation. Study-wide context: Among the recipients, all got anti-thymocyte globulin induction and then tacrolimus and steroids for roughly three years.

V was trimmed by 2 bases and J by 9 bases, leaving 8 bases between them. The germline V gene has CDR1 MNHEY and CDR2 SMNVEV (reference sequence). The CDR3 runs to 12 residues. Concerning this clone: Its antigen is not known.

Points from the study as a whole: High graft-versus-host to host-versus-graft T cell clonal ratios marked allografts of patients with graft-donor macrochimerism. Detection of GvH clones occurred in recipient marrow, and some had their first appearance in ileum or blood.

Produced via immunoSEQ multiplex PCR; TCRdb's table is partial and in-frame only. The sample records over 100,000 clones, approximately 95% being singletons. The chain employs TRBV27 and TRBJ2-1, with D maybe TRBD2 (6 bases). This material consisted of unstimulated CD8+ T cells sorted from spleen or lymph node cells, taken before intestinal transplant. The TCR originated in a human donor who received an intestinal transplant. The CDR3 DNA follows: TGTGCCAGCAGTTTACCTAGCGTTGAGCAGTTCTTC. It encodes CASSLPSVEQFF.